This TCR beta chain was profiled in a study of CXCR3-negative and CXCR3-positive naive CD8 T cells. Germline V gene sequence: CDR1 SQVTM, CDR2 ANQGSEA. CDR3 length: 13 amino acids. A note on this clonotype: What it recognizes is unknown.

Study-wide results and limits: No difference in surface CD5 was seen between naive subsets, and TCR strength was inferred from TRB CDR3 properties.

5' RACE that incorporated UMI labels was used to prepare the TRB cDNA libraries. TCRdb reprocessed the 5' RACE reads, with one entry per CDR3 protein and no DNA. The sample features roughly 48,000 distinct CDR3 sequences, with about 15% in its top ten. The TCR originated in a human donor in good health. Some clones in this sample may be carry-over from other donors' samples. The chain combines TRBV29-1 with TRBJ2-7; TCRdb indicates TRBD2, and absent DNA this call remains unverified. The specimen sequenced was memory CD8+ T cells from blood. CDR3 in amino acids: CSVAATSRVEQYF.